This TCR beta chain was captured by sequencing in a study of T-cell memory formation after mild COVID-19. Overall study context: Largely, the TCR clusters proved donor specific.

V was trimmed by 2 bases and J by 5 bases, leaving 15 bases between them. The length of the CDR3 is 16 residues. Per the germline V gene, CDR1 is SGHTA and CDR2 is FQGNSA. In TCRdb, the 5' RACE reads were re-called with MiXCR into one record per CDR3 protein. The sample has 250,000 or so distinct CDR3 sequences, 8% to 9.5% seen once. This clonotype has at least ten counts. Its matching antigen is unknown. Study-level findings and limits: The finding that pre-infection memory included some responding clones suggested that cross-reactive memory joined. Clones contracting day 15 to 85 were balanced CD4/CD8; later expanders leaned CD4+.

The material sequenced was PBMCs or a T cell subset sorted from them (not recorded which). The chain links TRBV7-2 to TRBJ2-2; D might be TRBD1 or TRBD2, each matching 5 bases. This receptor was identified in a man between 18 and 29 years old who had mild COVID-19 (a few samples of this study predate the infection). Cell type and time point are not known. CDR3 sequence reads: CASSLFPGTGTGELFF. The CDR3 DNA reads TGTGCCAGCAGCTTATTCCCAGGGACCGGGACCGGGGAGCTGTTTTTT.